Described below is a single T cell receptor (beta chain) sequence and its context. What it binds is unknown. CDR1 and CDR2 from the germline V gene are SGDLS and YYNGEE. The CDR3 covers 16 residues. Primed by a sample-barcoded 5' primer and a J-beta primer mix, a second PCR proceeded for about 6 to 12 cycles. TCRdb recomputed calls from the 5' RACE reads with MiXCR, one row per CDR3 protein. Of around 990,000 distinct CDR3 sequences listed, almost 25% were seen once; the top ten hold around 0.75%. This record comes from a study of blood T cells in healthy people across ages. Notes on the study in general: Expanded clonotype shifts may have been confounded, as the donors had an unknown CMV status. Estimated diversity across one million T cells was deemed an underestimate.

In each sample, at least 6 million PBMCs were isolated. Extracted total RNA amounted to at least 5.5 micrograms for each sample. The sample also formed part of further work on T cells of mothers and their children.

The sequencing sample was made of blood. The chain is built from TRBV9 and TRBJ2-5; maybe TRBD2 (5 bases). The DNA end favors TRBJ2-1, so the J call may be wrong. This clonotype was obtained from a girl aged 2 to 10 in good health. The CDR3 DNA sequence: TGTGCCAGCAGCGGGTCCGGGGTACTGGGTATCAATGAGCAGTTCTTC. Translating it yields CASSGSGVLGINEQFF.